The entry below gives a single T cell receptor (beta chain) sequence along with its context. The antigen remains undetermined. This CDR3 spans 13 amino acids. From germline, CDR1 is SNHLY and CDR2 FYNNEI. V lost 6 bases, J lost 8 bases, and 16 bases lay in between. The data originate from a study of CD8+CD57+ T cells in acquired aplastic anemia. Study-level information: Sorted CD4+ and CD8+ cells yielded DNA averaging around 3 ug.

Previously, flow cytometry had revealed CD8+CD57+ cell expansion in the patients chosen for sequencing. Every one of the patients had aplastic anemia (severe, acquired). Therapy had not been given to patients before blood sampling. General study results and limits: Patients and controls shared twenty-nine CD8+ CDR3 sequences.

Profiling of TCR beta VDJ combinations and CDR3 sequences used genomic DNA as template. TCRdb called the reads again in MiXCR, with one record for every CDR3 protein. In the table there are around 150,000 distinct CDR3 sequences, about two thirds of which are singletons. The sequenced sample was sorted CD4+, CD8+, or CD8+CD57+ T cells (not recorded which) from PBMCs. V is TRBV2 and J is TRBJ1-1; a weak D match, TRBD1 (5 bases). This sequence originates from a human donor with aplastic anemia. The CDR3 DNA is TGTGCCAGCAGGCCGGGGCGAACCGAAGAAGCTTTCTTT. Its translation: CASRPGRTEEAFF.